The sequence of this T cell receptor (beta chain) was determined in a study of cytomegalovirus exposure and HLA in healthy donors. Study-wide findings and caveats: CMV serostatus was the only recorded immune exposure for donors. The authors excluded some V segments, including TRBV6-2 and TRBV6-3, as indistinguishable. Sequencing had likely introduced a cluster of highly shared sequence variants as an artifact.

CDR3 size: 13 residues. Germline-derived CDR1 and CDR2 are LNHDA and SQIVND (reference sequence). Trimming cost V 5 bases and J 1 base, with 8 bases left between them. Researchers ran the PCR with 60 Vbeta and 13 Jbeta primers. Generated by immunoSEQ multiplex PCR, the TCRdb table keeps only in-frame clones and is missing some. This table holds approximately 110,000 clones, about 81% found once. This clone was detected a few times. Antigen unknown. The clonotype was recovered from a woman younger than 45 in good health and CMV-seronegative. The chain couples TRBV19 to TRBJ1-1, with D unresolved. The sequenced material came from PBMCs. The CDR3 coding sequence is TGTGCCAGTAGTGAGTTTTCGAACACTGAAGCTTTCTTT. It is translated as CASSEFSNTEAFF. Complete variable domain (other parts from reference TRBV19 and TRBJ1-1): DGGITQSPKYLFRKEGQNVTLSCEQNLNHDAMYWYRQDPGQGLRLIYYSQIVNDFQKGDIAEGYSVSREKKESFPLTVTSAQKNPTAFYLCASSEFSNTEAFFGQGTRLTVV.